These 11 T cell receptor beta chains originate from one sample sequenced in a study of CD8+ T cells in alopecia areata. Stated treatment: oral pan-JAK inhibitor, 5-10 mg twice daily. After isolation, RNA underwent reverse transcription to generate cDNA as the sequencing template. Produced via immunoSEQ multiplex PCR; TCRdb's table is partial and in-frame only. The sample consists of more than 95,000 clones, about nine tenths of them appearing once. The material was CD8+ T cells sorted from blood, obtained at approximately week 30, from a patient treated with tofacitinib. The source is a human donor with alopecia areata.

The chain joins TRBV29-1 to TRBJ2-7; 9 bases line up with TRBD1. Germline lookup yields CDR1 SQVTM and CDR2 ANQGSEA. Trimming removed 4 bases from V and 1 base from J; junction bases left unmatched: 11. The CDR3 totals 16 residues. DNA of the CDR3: TGCAGCGTTGTGGACAGGGGATCATTTGGGTCCTACGAGCAGTACTTC. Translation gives CSVVDRGSFGSYEQYF.

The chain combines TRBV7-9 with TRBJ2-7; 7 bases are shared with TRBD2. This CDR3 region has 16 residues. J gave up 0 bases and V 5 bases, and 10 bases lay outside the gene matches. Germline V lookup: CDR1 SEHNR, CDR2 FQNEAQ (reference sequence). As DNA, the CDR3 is TGTGCCAGCAGCCCGGAGGGAGGGAGGGCCTCCTACGAGCAGTACTTC. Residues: CASSPEGGRASYEQYF. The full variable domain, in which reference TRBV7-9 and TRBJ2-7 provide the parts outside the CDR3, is DTGVSQNPRHKITKRGQNVTFRCDPISEHNRLYWYRQTLGQGPEFLTYFQNEAQLEKSRLLSDRFSAERPKGSFSTLEIQRTEQGDSAMYLCASSPEGGRASYEQYFGPGTRLTVT.

The CDR3 protein is CASSFGLAGYNEQFF. The CDR3 DNA sequence: TGTGCCAGCAGCTTCGGCCTAGCGGGTTACAATGAGCAGTTCTTC. The V call is TRBV7-3, the J call TRBJ2-1; 8 nucleotides agree with TRBD2. This CDR3 is built from 15 residues. Per the germline V gene, CDR1 is SGHTA and CDR2 is FQGTGA. The V gene end was trimmed by 3 bases and the J gene end by 4 bases; junction bases not matched to a gene: 5.

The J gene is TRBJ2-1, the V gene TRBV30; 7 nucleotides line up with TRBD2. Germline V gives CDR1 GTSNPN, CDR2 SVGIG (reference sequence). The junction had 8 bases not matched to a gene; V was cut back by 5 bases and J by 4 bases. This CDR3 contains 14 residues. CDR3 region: CAWGPGGAYNEQFF. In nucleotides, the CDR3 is TGTGCCTGGGGGCCGGGGGGTGCTTACAATGAGCAGTTCTTC.

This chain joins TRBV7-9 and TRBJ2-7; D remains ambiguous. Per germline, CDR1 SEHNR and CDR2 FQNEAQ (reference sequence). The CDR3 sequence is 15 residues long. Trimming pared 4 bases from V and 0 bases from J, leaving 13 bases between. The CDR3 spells CASSSPIDNSYEQYF. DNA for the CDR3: TGTGCCAGCAGCTCGCCGATAGACAACTCCTACGAGCAGTACTTC.

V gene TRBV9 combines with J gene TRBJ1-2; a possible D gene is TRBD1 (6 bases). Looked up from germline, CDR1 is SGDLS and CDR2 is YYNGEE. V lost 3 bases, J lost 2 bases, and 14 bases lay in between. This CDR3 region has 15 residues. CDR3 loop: CASSGWQGFNYGYTF. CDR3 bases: TGTGCCAGCAGCGGATGGCAGGGGTTCAACTATGGCTACACCTTC.

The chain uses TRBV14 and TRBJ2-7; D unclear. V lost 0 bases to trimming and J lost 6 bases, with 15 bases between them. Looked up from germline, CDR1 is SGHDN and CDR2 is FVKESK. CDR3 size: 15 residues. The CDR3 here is CASSQDQLGSGEQYF. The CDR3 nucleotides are TGTGCCAGCAGCCAAGATCAACTGGGGTCAGGCGAGCAGTACTTC.

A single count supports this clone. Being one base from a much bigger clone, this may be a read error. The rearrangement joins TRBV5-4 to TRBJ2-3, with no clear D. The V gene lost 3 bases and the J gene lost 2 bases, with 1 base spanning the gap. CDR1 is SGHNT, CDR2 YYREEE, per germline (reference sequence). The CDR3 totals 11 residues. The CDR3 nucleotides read TGTGCCAGCAGCTACACAGATACGCAGTATTTT. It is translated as CASSYTDTQYF.

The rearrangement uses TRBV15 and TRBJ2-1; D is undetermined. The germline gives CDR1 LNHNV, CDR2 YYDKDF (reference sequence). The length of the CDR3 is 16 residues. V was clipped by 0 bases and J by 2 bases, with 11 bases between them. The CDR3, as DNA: TGTGCCACCAGCAGAGACCATGTGGGCCCCTACAATGAGCAGTTCTTC. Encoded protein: CATSRDHVGPYNEQFF.

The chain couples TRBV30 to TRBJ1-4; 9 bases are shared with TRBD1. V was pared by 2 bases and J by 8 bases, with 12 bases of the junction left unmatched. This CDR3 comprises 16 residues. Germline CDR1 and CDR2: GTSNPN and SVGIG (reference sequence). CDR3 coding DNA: TGTGCCTGGAGTCCATACGCCGGGACAGGGAACGAAAAACTGTTTTTT. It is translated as CAWSPYAGTGNEKLFF.

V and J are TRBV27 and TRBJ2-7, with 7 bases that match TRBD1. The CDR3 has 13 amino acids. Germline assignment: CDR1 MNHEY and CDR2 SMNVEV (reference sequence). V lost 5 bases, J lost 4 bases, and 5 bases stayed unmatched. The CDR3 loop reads CASSRDSPYEQYF. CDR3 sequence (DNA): TGTGCCAGCAGTCGGGACAGCCCTTACGAGCAGTACTTC.